This is a list of T cell receptor beta chains from one sample in a study of cytomegalovirus exposure and HLA in healthy donors. Some clones are missing from TCRdb's copy, which holds only in-frame ones; the method was immunoSEQ multiplex PCR. The sample records 120,000 or so clones, about 73% being singletons. Sequenced input: PBMCs. Source of these receptors: a woman aged 40 to 55 in good health and CMV-seronegative. Both conserved end residues are part of each CDR3. Fields, in order: CDR3 protein, V gene, clone size, J gene. Expanded clones get a size class; other rows say once, few or many, or leave the size out.

CDR3aa: CASSLLGREYQETQYF
v_gene: TRBV27
abundance: NA
j_gene: TRBJ2-5

CDR3aa: CASSPADRANTEAFF
v_gene: TRBV5-1
abundance: NA
j_gene: TRBJ1-1

CDR3aa: CASSSDRAGYTF
v_gene: TRBV19
abundance: NA
j_gene: TRBJ1-2

CDR3aa: CASSKNAGTVYGYTF
v_gene: TRBV5-4
abundance: NA
j_gene: TRBJ1-2

CDR3aa: CASSSGTSGRAVDEQYF
v_gene: TRBV5-1
abundance: NA
j_gene: TRBJ2-7

CDR3aa: CASSARARGITYPETQYF
v_gene: TRBV2
abundance: NA
j_gene: TRBJ2-5

CDR3aa: CASSESLAGNSYEQYF
v_gene: TRBV25-1
abundance: few
j_gene: TRBJ2-7

CDR3aa: CASSSQTGKGYEQYF
v_gene: TRBV11-2
abundance: few
j_gene: TRBJ2-7

CDR3aa: CASSRGLAGAYEQYF
v_gene: TRBV6-5
abundance: NA
j_gene: TRBJ2-7

CDR3aa: CASRLQTNSNQPQHF
v_gene: TRBV6-5
abundance: NA
j_gene: TRBJ1-5

CDR3aa: CASSSSSGELFF
v_gene: TRBV7-2
abundance: NA
j_gene: TRBJ2-2

CDR3aa: CASSLQGGGRYYGYTF
v_gene: TRBV7-9
abundance: NA
j_gene: TRBJ1-2

CDR3aa: CASSYSYGGNQPQHF
v_gene: TRBV6-6
abundance: NA
j_gene: TRBJ1-5

CDR3aa: CASSYGTRSSYEQYF
v_gene: TRBV6-6
abundance: few
j_gene: TRBJ2-7

CDR3aa: CASSQKLRTSHYEQYF
v_gene: TRBV4-1
abundance: NA
j_gene: TRBJ2-7

CDR3aa: CASSLLVSSYNEQFF
v_gene: TRBV27
abundance: NA
j_gene: TRBJ2-1

CDR3aa: CASSPGTSGRDPSYEQYF
v_gene: TRBV7-9
abundance: NA
j_gene: TRBJ2-7

CDR3aa: CASSRDRGNYGYTF
v_gene: TRBV6-1
abundance: NA
j_gene: TRBJ1-2

CDR3aa: CASRLAGVVDTQYF
v_gene: TRBV5-1
abundance: NA
j_gene: TRBJ2-3

CDR3aa: CASSRREWNEQFF
v_gene: TRBV19
abundance: NA
j_gene: TRBJ2-1

CDR3aa: CASSEEIGRGETQYF
v_gene: TRBV2
abundance: NA
j_gene: TRBJ2-5

CDR3aa: CASSAGQGYGYTF
v_gene: TRBV18
abundance: NA
j_gene: TRBJ1-2

CDR3aa: CASSPRTGGTEAFF
v_gene: TRBV5-1
abundance: NA
j_gene: TRBJ1-1

CDR3aa: CASSLGTSGRGSYEQYF
v_gene: TRBV28
abundance: NA
j_gene: TRBJ2-7